The entry below describes one T cell receptor (beta chain). The germline CDR1 and CDR2 sequences are ENHRY and SYGVKD. Losses at the gene ends were 6 bases for V and 4 bases for J; bases not matched to a gene: 4. The CDR3 sequence is 13 residues long. These data belong to a study of blood T cell repertoires in COVID-19. Assay: immunoSEQ multiplex PCR; the TCRdb copy retains only in-frame clones and omits some. The sample includes about 300,000 clones, approximately 86% of them seen just once. The sequenced sample was peripheral blood. The receptor's source is a man between 65 and 79 years old with acute or convalescent COVID-19. The J gene is TRBJ1-2, the V gene TRBV10-3; TRBD1 agrees at 8 bases. CDR3 nucleotides: TGTGCCATCAGCGACAGGGGTCTCTATGGCTACACCTTC. This codes for CAISDRGLYGYTF.